This T cell receptor beta chain was retrieved from a study of cytomegalovirus exposure and HLA in healthy donors. Losses at the gene ends were 1 base for V and 4 bases for J; bases not matched to a gene: 0. The germline gives CDR1 GTSNPN, CDR2 SVGIG (reference sequence). The CDR3 sequence is 14 residues long. In its sample, this clone was seen once. The antigen remains unidentified. PCR was performed using 60 Vbeta and 13 Jbeta primers. Only in-frame clones appear in the TCRdb table, and some are missing; sequencing was by immunoSEQ multiplex PCR. The table includes over 100,000 clones, about 70% detected once. Study-level points and caveats: When analyzed later, a missense DCLRE1C variant was found to be linked to TCR beta V- and J-gene trimming. Rarity held for most TCR sequences, but there were some public TCRs that occurred in many donors.

The source is a man younger than 40 in good health and CMV-seropositive. Sequenced material: PBMCs. The chain recombines TRBV30 with TRBJ2-5; 13 bases are shared with TRBD2. The CDR3 bases are TGTGCCTGGAGTGGACTAGCGGGGGGAGAGACCCAGTACTTC. Residues: CAWSGLAGGETQYF. The full variable domain, with the rest looked up from reference TRBV30 and TRBJ2-5, is SQTIHQWPATLVQPVGSPLSLECTVEGTSNPNLYWYRQAAGRGLQLLFYSVGIGQISSEVPQNLSASRPQDRQFILSSKKLLLSDSGFYLCAWSGLAGGETQYFGPGTRLLVL.